The source of this T cell receptor (beta chain) is a study of blood T cells in healthy people across ages. Per germline, CDR1 SGHTA and CDR2 FQGNSA. V lost 2 bases, J lost 4 bases, and 17 bases lay in between. This CDR3 is built from 16 residues. It was with a sample-barcoded 5' primer and a J-beta primer mix that a second PCR of roughly 7 to 12 cycles was run. TCRdb reprocessed the 5' RACE reads via MiXCR and lists one record per CDR3 protein. Among hundreds of thousands of distinct CDR3 sequences listed, about 43% were seen once. Material: blood. The receptor was isolated from a man at least 80 years old in good health. J is TRBJ1-1 and V is TRBV7-2; D not resolved. DNA of the CDR3: TGTGCCAGCAGCTTACAAGTTCCCGCCAAAGCCACTGAAGCTTTCTTT. This encodes CASSLQVPAKATEAFF. The full variable domain, in which reference TRBV7-2 and TRBJ1-1 provide the parts outside the CDR3, is GAGVSQSPSNKVTEKGKDVELRCDPISGHTALYWYRQSLGQGLEFLIYFQGNSAPDKSGLPSDRFSAERTGGSVSTLTIQRTQQEDSAVYLCASSLQVPAKATEAFFGQGTRLTVV.